A single sample gave rise to the 9 T cell receptor beta chains below, sequenced in a study of technical replicates of blood from four donors. Sequencing was performed with immunoSEQ multiplex PCR; in TCRdb, only in-frame clones are kept and a portion is missing. The data show roughly 82,000 clones, with just over 95% seen just once and 0.3% to 0.4% held by the top ten. The material sequenced was T cells isolated from PBMCs. All receptors derive from a human donor in good health.

This clone was counted a single time. The gene calls are TRBV10-3 and TRBJ2-7; TRBD1 matches at 9 bases. Germline CDR1 and CDR2: ENHRY and SYGVKD. The CDR3 consists of 14 residues. V was clipped by 6 bases and J by 4 bases; unmatched bases: 7. The CDR3 loop reads CAISPGTGYYEQYF. The CDR3, as DNA: TGTGCCATCAGCCCCGGGACAGGGTATTACGAGCAGTACTTC.

This clone was seen a single time. The CDR3 DNA reads as TGTGCCTGGATACTTGACACCGGGGAGCTGTTTTTT. It encodes CAWILDTGELFF. The chain links TRBV30 to TRBJ2-2; D gene uncertain. The CDR3 length is 12 residues. The V end was cut by 4 bases, the J end by 3 bases, with 6 bases between. The V gene's germline CDR1 is GTSNPN and CDR2 SVGIG (reference sequence).

The chain carries TRBV7-9 and TRBJ1-1; D unclear. Germline V gene sequence: CDR1 SEHNR, CDR2 FQNEAQ (reference sequence). This CDR3 comprises 17 residues. Trimming took 3 bases from V and 2 from J, leaving 19 bases between them. The CDR3 loop reads CASSFSPRSPLNTEAFF. The CDR3 nucleotides are TGTGCCAGCAGCTTTTCTCCGAGGTCCCCTTTAAACACTGAAGCTTTCTTT.

This chain uses TRBV5-1 with TRBJ2-3, with a weak D call TRBD2 (5 bases). CDR1 and CDR2 from the germline V gene are SGHRS and YFSETQ. This CDR3 is 12 amino acids long. V lost 2 bases and J 5 bases, leaving 6 bases between the germline ends. DNA for the CDR3: TGCGCCAGCAGCTTTGGAGGAGATACGCAGTATTTT. It translates to CASSFGGDTQYF.

This sequence joins TRBV28 and TRBJ2-7; TRBD1 matches 10 bases. V was pared by 5 bases and J by 4 bases, with 11 bases of the junction left unmatched. The germline V gene encodes CDR1 MDHEN and CDR2 SYDVKM. The CDR3 covers 16 residues. In nucleotides, the CDR3 is TGTGCCAGCAGTGACCCCCGGGACAGGGGTATATACGAGCAGTACTTC. Its protein product is CASSDPRDRGIYEQYF.

The V gene is TRBV9, the J gene TRBJ1-2; a possible D gene is TRBD1 (5 bases). The CDR3 consists of 14 residues. Germline loops: CDR1 SGDLS, CDR2 YYNGEE. V gave up 4 bases and J gave up 7 bases, with 17 bases separating them. The chain's CDR3 is CASSPTGTDIGYTF. DNA of the CDR3: TGTGCCAGCAGCCCAACCGGGACTGATATTGGCTACACCTTC.

The chain joins TRBV4-1 to TRBJ1-1, with 8 bases aligning to TRBD1. Trimming took 0 bases from V and 4 from J; bases not matched to a gene: 4. CDR3 length: 15 residues. The germline V gene has CDR1 MGHRA and CDR2 YSYEKL. CDR3 amino acids: CASSQEQGASTEAFF. CDR3 DNA sequence: TGCGCCAGCAGCCAAGAGCAGGGGGCAAGCACTGAAGCTTTCTTT.

This chain joins TRBV7-2 and TRBJ1-4, with 8 bases aligning to TRBD1. The CDR3 contains 14 residues. The V gene's germline CDR1 is SGHTA and CDR2 FQGNSA. The J segment lost 8 bases and the V segment lost 8 bases, leaving 10 bases of the junction unmatched. CDR3 sequence: CASGSQGGREKLFF. The CDR3 nucleotides read TGTGCCAGCGGCTCACAGGGGGGGAGAGAAAAACTGTTTTTT.

The gene calls are TRBV29-1 and TRBJ1-2; D perhaps matches TRBD1 (5 bases). The CDR3 has 11 residues. Germline V gene lookup returns CDR1 SQVTM and CDR2 ANQGSEA. V was shortened by 6 bases and J by 3 bases, with 8 bases between the two germline ends. The CDR3 DNA sequence: TGCAGCGTCCAGGGCTACTATGGCTACACCTTC. Its protein product is CSVQGYYGYTF.